Shown below are 3 T cell receptor beta chains from a single sample sequenced in a study of CD8+CD57+ T cells in acquired aplastic anemia. Genomic DNA constituted the template upon which TCR beta VDJ and CDR3 profiling was performed. TCRdb fed the reads into MiXCR, producing one record per CDR3 protein. The sample holds 110,000 or so distinct CDR3 sequences, around 50% seen once. Sequenced input: sorted CD4+, CD8+, or CD8+CD57+ T cells (not recorded which) from PBMCs. All receptors derive from a human donor in good health, serving as a control.

A few counts support this clonotype. The genes are TRBV27 and TRBJ2-2; possibly TRBD1 for D (5 bases). V was clipped by 7 bases and J by 3 bases, with 9 bases between them. The CDR3 runs to 13 residues. Germline V gene sequence: CDR1 MNHEY, CDR2 SMNVEV (reference sequence). The DNA for the CDR3 is TGTGCCAGCAAGGGCAGGGACACCGGGGAGCTGTTTTTT. This encodes CASKGRDTGELFF.

This clonotype was seen many times. V is TRBV2 and J is TRBJ2-1; D gene uncertain. The germline V gene has CDR1 SNHLY and CDR2 FYNNEI. V shed 6 bases and J shed 8 bases, with 8 bases lying between them. CDR3 length: 11 residues. The CDR3 DNA reads TGTGCCAGCAGCCCCGTCGATGAGCAGTTCTTC. It codes for CASSPVDEQFF.

The V call is TRBV10-3, the J call TRBJ1-1; 8 bases fit TRBD1. The V segment lost 3 bases and the J segment 4 bases; nucleotides outside the gene matches: 7. In germline, CDR1 is ENHRY, CDR2 SYGVKD. This CDR3 spans 15 amino acids. The CDR3 sequence is CAISDSTGAGTEAFF. Written as DNA, the CDR3 is TGTGCCATCAGTGATTCGACAGGGGCCGGCACTGAAGCTTTCTTT.